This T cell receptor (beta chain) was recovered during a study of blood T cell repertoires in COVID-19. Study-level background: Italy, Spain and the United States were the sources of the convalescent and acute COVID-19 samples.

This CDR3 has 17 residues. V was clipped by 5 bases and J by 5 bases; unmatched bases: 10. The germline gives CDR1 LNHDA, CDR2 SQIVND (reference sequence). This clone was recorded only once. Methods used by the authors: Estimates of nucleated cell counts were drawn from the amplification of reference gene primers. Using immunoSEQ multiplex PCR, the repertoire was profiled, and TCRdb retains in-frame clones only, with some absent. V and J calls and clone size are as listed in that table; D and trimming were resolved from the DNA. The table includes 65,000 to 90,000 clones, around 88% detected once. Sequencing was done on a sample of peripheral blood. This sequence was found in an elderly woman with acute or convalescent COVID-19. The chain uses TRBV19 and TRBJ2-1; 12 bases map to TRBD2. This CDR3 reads CASSPPSGRAGHNEQFF. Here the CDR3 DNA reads TGTGCCAGTAGTCCTCCTAGCGGGAGGGCCGGTCACAATGAGCAGTTCTTC.